This TCR beta chain comes out of a study of cytomegalovirus exposure and HLA in healthy donors. Across the study: Around 80 million unique TCR sequences came from HLA-typed donors in an early release.

The primer mix had 60 Vbeta and 13 Jbeta primers. Clones were read by immunoSEQ multiplex PCR, and TCRdb kept only the in-frame ones, dropping some. Among fewer than 200,000 clones, over 65% were seen once, and the ten largest hold about 3%. Everyone who donated was a healthy bone marrow donor. Whole-study results and caveats: Across donors, presence/absence analyses took sequencing depth to be roughly uniform. Reportedly, diagnosis of cytomegalovirus status by the classifier showed high specificity and sensitivity.

About this clone itself: Antigen specificity is unknown.

This TCR derives from a woman aged 40-49 years in good health and CMV-seropositive. The specimen sequenced was PBMCs.

In DNA, the CDR3 is TGTGCCAGCAGCTTAAGTAGGCCAGGGCGAACTGAAGCTTTCTTT. It is translated as CASSLSRPGRTEAFF. The chain recombines TRBV7-2 with TRBJ1-1; tentative D call: TRBD1 (5 bases). Germline V gene data show CDR1 as SGHTA and CDR2 as FQGNSA. This CDR3 region has 15 residues. Trimming took off 2 bases at V and 5 bases at J, with 15 bases between the two ends.